Listed below are T cell receptor beta chains from one sample, sequenced in a study of vaccination and CD4 T cells after COVID-19. TCRdb called the PCR reads again in MiXCR, with one record for every CDR3 protein. In the table there are about 16,000 distinct CDR3 sequences, about 40% of which are singletons. The antigens of these receptors remain unknown. Source material: CD4+ T cells from blood, cultured in vitro. The source of these receptors is a human donor who had recovered from COVID-19. Each CDR3 is given with its conserved first and last residue. The D gene is left open where the match is weak. Size values are once, few and many counts, or a class for expanded clones, and some rows have none.

TRBD1 | few | TRBJ2-5 | TRBV7-3 | CASSPQTGGRETQYF | TGTGCCAGCAGCCCGCAGACAGGGGGTAGGGAGACCCAGTACTTC
NA | few | TRBJ1-5 | TRBV20-1 | CSARPWDQPQHF | TGCAGTGCTAGGCCCTGGGATCAGCCCCAGCATTTT
NA | NA | TRBJ1-6 | TRBV7-2 | CASSSAVVGSYNSPLHF | TGTGCCAGCAGCTCCGCGGTCGTCGGGTCCTATAATTCACCCCTCCACTTT
NA | once | TRBJ1-4 | TRBV27 | CASSLRGTNEKLFF | TGTGCCAGCAGTTTACGGGGGACTAATGAAAAACTGTTTTTT
NA | NA | TRBJ2-7 | TRBV19 | CASTAPGARGSYEQYF | TGTGCCAGTACCGCCCCCGGGGCAAGAGGCTCCTACGAGCAGTACTTC
TRBD1 | few | TRBJ2-7 | TRBV20-1 | CSARDLGTGPYEQYF | TGCAGTGCTAGAGATCTAGGGACAGGGCCCTACGAGCAGTACTTC
TRBD1 | once | TRBJ2-1 | TRBV6-2/TRBV6-3 | CASSNRRADRDLNEQFF | TGTGCCAGCAGCAACCGTCGAGCGGACAGGGACTTAAATGAGCAGTTCTTC
NA | once | TRBJ2-5 | TRBV29-1 | CSVDRDQETQYF | TGCAGCGTTGACAGAGACCAAGAGACCCAGTACTTC
NA | NA | TRBJ2-7 | TRBV6-1 | CASRGGQGSYEQYF | TGTGCCAGCAGGGGGGGGCAGGGTTCCTACGAGCAGTACTTC
TRBD1 | NA | TRBJ1-5 | TRBV20-1 | CSAAAGQGFQQPQHF | TGCAGTGCCGCAGCGGGACAGGGATTTCAACAGCCCCAGCATTTT
NA | NA | TRBJ2-3 | TRBV24-1 | CATRQAPSDTQYF | TGTGCCACCCGGCAAGCCCCTTCAGATACGCAGTATTTT
NA | NA | TRBJ2-1 | TRBV6-4 | CASSGIAGSYNEQFF | TGTGCCAGCAGTGGTATCGCAGGCTCCTACAATGAGCAGTTCTTC
TRBD1 | few | TRBJ1-5 | TRBV4-1 | CASSQRQGSRDQPQHF | TGCGCCAGCAGCCAACGACAGGGTTCGAGAGATCAGCCCCAGCATTTT
TRBD1 | NA | TRBJ1-4 | TRBV6-1 | CASSDRGQAGEKLFF | TGTGCCAGCAGTGATAGAGGACAGGCGGGTGAAAAACTGTTTTTT
NA | few | TRBJ2-7 | TRBV21-1 | CASSIRYGTGFYEQYF | TGTGCCAGCAGCATTAGATACGGGACAGGGTTTTACGAGCAGTACTTC
TRBD1 | few | TRBJ1-2 | TRBV12-3/TRBV12-4 | CASRSTGETYGYTF | TGTGCCAGCAGGTCGACAGGGGAAACCTATGGCTACACCTTC
NA | NA | TRBJ1-3 | TRBV6-2/TRBV6-3 | CASSYSSGNTIYF | TGTGCCAGCAGTTACAGCTCTGGAAACACCATATATTTT